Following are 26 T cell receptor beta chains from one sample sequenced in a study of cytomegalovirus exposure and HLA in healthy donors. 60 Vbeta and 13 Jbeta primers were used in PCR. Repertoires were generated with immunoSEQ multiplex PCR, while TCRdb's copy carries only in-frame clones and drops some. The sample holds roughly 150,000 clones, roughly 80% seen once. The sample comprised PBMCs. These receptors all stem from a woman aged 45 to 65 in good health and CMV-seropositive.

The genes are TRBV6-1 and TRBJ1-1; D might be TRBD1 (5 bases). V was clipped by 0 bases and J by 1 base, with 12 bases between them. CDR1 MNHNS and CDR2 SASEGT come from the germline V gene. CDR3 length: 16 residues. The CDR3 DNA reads TGTGCCAGCAGTGAAGCGTGGCCAGGACAGAACACTGAAGCTTTCTTT. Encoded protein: CASSEAWPGQNTEAFF.

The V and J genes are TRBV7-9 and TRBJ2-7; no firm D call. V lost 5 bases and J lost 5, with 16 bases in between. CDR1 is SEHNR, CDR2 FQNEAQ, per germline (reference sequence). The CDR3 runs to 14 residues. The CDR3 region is CASSPSSARDEQYF. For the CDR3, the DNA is TGTGCCAGCAGCCCGTCGAGCGCTCGGGACGAGCAGTACTTC.

As DNA, the CDR3 is TGTGCCAGCAGCTTGGCGGGGGGGAACACTGAAGCTTTCTTT. The encoded protein is CASSLAGGNTEAFF. The rearrangement uses TRBV5-5 and TRBJ1-1; tentative D call: TRBD1 (5 bases). Germline CDR1 SGHKS, CDR2 YYEKEE (reference sequence). V was shortened by 0 bases and J by 1 base, with 7 bases between the two germline ends. CDR3 length: 14 residues.

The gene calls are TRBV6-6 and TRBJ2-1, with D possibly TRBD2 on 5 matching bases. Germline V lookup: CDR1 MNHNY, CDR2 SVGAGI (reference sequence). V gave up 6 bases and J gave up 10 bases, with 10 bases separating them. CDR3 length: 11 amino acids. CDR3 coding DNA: TGTGCCAGCAGCGGACGACTAGAGCAGTTCTTC. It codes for CASSGRLEQFF.

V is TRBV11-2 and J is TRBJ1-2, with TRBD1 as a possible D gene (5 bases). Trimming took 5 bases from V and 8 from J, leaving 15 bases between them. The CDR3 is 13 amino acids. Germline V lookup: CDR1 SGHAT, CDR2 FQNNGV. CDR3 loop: CASSVSRVNGYTF. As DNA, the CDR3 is TGTGCCAGCAGCGTAAGCAGGGTCAACGGCTACACCTTC.

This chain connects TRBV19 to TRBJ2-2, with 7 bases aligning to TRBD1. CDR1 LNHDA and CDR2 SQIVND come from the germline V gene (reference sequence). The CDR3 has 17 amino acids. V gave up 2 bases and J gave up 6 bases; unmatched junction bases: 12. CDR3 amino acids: CASSIRARQGTAGELFF. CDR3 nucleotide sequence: TGTGCCAGTAGTATAAGGGCCCGACAGGGTACCGCCGGGGAGCTGTTTTTT.

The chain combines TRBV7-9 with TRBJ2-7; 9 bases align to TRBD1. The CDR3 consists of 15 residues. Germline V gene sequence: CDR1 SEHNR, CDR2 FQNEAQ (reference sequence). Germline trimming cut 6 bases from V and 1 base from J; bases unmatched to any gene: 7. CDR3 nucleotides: TGTGCCAGCAGAAGGGAGGACAGGGGATCCTACGAGCAGTACTTC. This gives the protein CASRREDRGSYEQYF.

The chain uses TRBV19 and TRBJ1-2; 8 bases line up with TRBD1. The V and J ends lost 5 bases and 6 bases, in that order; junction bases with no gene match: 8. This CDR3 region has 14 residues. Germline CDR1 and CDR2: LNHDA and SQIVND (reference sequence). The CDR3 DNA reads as TGTGCCAGTAGTTCCCGGACAGGGATGGATGGCTACACCTTC. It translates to CASSSRTGMDGYTF.

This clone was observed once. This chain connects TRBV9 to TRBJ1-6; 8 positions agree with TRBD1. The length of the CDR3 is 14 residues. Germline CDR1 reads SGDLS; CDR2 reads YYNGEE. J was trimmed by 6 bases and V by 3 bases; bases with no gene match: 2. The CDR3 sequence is CASSETGGNSPLHF. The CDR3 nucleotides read TGTGCCAGCAGCGAAACAGGGGGTAATTCACCCCTCCACTTT.

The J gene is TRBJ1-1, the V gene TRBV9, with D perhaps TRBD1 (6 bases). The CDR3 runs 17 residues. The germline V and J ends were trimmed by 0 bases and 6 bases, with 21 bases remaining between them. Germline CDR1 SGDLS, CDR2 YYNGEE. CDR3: CASSVAPIEGVGPEAFF. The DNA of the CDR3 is TGTGCCAGCAGCGTAGCCCCTATCGAGGGGGTTGGGCCTGAAGCTTTCTTT.

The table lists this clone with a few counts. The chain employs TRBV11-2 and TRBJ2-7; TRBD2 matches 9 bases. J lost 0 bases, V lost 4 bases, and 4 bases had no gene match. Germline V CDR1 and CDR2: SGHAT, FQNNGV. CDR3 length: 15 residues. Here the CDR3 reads CASSSQAGGSYEQYF. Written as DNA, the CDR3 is TGTGCCAGCAGCTCCCAAGCGGGAGGCTCCTACGAGCAGTACTTC.

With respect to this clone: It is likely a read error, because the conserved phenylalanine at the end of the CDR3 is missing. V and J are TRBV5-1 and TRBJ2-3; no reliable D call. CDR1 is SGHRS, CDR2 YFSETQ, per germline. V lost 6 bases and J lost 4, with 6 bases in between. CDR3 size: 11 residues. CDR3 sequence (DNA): TGCGCCAGCACCTGGGCAGATACGCAGTATCTT. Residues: CASTWADTQYL.

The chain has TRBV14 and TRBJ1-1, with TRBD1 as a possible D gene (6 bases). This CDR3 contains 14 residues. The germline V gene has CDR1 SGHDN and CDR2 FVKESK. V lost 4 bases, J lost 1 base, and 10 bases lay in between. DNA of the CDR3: TGTGCCAGCAGCCTAAGGGGGAGGAACACTGAAGCTTTCTTT. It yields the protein CASSLRGRNTEAFF.

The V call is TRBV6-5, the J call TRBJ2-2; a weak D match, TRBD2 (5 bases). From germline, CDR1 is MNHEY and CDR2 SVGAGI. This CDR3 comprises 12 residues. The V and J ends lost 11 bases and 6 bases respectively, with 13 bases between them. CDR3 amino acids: CAAGVTAGELFF. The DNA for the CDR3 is TGTGCCGCCGGGGTCACCGCCGGGGAGCTGTTTTTT.

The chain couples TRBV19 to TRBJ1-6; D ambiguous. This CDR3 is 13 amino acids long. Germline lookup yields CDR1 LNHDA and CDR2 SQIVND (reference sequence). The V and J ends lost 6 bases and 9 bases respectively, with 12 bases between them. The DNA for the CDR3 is TGTGCCAGTAGGGGAGCTCCCGGTTCACCCCTCCACTTT. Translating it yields CASRGAPGSPLHF. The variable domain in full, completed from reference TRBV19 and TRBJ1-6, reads DGGITQSPKYLFRKEGQNVTLSCEQNLNHDAMYWYRQDPGQGLRLIYYSQIVNDFQKGDIAEGYSVSREKKESFPLTVTSAQKNPTAFYLCASRGAPGSPLHFGNGTRLTVT.

CDR3 DNA: TGCGCCAGCAGCTTGTTAGGGCAGGGGAGTGCGAACACCGGGGAGCTGTTTTTT. Protein sequence: CASSLLGQGSANTGELFF. V gene TRBV5-1 combines with J gene TRBJ2-2, with D maybe TRBD1 (6 bases). This CDR3 contains 18 residues. Trimming left V 1 base short and J 0 bases short, with 16 bases between. Looked up from germline, CDR1 is SGHRS and CDR2 is YFSETQ.

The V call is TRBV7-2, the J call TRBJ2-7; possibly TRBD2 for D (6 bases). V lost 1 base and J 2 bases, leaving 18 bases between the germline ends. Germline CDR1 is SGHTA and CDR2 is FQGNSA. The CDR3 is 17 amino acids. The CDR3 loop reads CASSLVGLAGTAYEQYF. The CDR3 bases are TGTGCCAGCAGCTTAGTAGGTCTCGCGGGGACCGCCTACGAGCAGTACTTC.

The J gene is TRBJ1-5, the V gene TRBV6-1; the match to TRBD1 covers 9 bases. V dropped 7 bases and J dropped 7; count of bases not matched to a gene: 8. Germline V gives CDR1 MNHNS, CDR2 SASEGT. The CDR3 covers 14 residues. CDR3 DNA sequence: TGTGCCAGCACTACAACAGGGGGCGAACAGCCCCAGCATTTT. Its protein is CASTTTGGEQPQHF.

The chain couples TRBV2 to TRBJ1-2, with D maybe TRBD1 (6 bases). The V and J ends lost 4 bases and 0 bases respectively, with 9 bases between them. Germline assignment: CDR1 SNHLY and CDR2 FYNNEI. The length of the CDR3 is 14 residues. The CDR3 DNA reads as TGTGCCAGCAGTGGCGACAGGCCTAACTATGGCTACACCTTC. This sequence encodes CASSGDRPNYGYTF.

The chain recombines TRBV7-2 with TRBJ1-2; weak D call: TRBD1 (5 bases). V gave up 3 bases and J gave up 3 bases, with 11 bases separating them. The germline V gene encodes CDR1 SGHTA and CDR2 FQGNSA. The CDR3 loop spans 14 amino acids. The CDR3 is CASSFGGIDYGYTF. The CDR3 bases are TGTGCCAGCAGCTTTGGGGGGATCGACTATGGCTACACCTTC.

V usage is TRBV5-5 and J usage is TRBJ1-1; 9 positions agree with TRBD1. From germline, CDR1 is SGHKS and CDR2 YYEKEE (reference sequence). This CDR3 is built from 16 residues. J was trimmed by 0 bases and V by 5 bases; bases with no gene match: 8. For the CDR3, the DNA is TGTGCCAGCAGTCCCGGGACAGGGCACATGAACACTGAAGCTTTCTTT. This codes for CASSPGTGHMNTEAFF.

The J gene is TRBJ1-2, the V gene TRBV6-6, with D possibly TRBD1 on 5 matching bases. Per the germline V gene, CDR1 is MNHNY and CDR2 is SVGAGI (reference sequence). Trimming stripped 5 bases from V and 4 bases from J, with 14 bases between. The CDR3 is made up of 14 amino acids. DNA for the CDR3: TGTGCCAGCAGTCCACTGGGGCTAGGCTATGGCTACACCTTC. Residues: CASSPLGLGYGYTF.

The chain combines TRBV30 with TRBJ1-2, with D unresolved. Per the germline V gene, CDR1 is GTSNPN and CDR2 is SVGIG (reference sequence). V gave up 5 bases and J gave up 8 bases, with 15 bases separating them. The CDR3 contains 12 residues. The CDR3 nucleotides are TGTGCCTGGGGGAAGGAGGTGAGGGGCTACACCTTC. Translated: CAWGKEVRGYTF.

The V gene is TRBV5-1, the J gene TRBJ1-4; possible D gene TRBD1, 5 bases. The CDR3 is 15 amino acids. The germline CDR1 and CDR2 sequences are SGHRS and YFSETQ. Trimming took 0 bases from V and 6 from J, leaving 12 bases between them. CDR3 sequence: CASSLGGDAYEKLFF. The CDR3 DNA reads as TGCGCCAGCAGCTTGGGGGGGGATGCGTATGAAAAACTGTTTTTT.

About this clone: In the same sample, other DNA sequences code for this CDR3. The CDR3: CASSSDRGGYNSPLHF. The CDR3 DNA sequence: TGTGCCAGCAGTTCCGACAGGGGAGGCTATAATTCACCCCTCCACTTT. V is TRBV7-9 and J is TRBJ1-6; 8 nucleotides match TRBD1. This CDR3 has 16 amino acids. The V and J ends lost 6 bases and 3 bases, in that order; junction bases with no gene match: 7. CDR1 is SEHNR and CDR2 is FQNEAQ in the germline V gene (reference sequence).

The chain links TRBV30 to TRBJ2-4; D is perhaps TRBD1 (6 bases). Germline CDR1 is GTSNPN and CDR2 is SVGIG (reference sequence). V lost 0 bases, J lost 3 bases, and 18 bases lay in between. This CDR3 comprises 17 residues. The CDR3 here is CAWSVLPIEGGKNIQYF. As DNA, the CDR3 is TGTGCCTGGAGTGTACTCCCAATAGAAGGGGGCAAAAACATTCAGTACTTC.